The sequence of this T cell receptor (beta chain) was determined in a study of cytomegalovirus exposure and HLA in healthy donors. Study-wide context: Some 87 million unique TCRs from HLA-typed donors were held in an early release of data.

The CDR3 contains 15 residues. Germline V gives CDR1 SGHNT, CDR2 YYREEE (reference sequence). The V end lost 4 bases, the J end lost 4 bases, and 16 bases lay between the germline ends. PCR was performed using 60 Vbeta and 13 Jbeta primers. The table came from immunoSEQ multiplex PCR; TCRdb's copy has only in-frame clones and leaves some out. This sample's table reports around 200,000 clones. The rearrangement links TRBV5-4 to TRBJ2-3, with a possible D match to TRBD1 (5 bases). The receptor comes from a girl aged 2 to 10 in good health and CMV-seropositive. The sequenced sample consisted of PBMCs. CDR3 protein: CASSAQTTVADTQYF. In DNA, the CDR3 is TGTGCCAGCAGCGCGCAGACGACAGTCGCAGATACGCAGTATTTT. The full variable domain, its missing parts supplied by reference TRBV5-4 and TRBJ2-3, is ETGVTQSPTHLIKTRGQQVTLRCSSQSGHNTVSWYQQALGQGPQFIFQYYREEENGRGNFPPRFSGLQFPNYSSELNVNALELDDSALYLCASSAQTTVADTQYFGPGTRLTVL.